This entry is about one TCR beta chain. This sample was included in a study of Ad26.COV2.S vaccination and SARS-CoV-2 variants. Treatment indicated: some 20 received Ad26.COV2.S at low or high dose, single or two shots; several received placebo; per-sample allocation not given. Vaccine and placebo recipients were sampled on day 63 after the first injection. Libraries were prepared by immunoSEQ multiplex PCR; TCRdb keeps only in-frame clonotypes and omits some of them. The sample holds hundreds of thousands of clones, about 92% seen once. The material was peripheral blood, obtained in a trial of Ad26.COV2.S vaccine versus placebo. The sequence was obtained from a person aged 18-60 years who received the Ad26.COV2.S COVID-19 vaccine or a placebo.

The CDR3: CAWSELAGSPLHF. The CDR3 bases are TGTGCCTGGAGTGAGCTGGCGGGTTCACCCCTCCACTTT. This chain links TRBV30 with TRBJ1-6; D is undetermined. Trimming removed 1 base from V and 9 bases from J, with 10 bases in between. Germline loops: CDR1 GTSNPN, CDR2 SVGIG (reference sequence). The CDR3 spans 13 residues. Full variable domain (outside the CDR3, taken from reference TRBV30 and TRBJ1-6): SQTIHQWPATLVQPVGSPLSLECTVEGTSNPNLYWYRQAAGRGLQLLFYSVGIGQISSEVPQNLSASRPQDRQFILSSKKLLLSDSGFYLCAWSELAGSPLHFGNGTRLTVT.